These T cell receptor beta chains were read from a single sample in a study of blood T cell repertoires in COVID-19. Clones were sequenced by immunoSEQ multiplex PCR, and TCRdb holds only the in-frame ones, with some missing. This table has under 250,000 clones, approximately 82% appearing once. Material: peripheral blood. All receptors derive from a man aged 35 to 55 with active or convalescent COVID-19. Each CDR3 is given with its conserved first and last residue. The D gene is left open where the match is weak. Rows give clone size only sometimes, using once, few, many, or a class for an expanded clone.

>TRBJ2-6|-|TRBV2|14|-
TGTGCCAGCAGTGGTACAACTGGGGCCAACGTCCTGACTTTC
CASSGTTGANVLTF
>TRBJ1-2|-|TRBV27|16|-
TGTGCCAGCAGTTTATCGAGGGGACCCTTAGGAGGGGGCTACACCTTC
CASSLSRGPLGGGYTF
>TRBJ2-2|TRBD2|TRBV11-2|16|-
TGTGCCAGCAGATCACCCCGGCAGCGGGGGGGCGGGGAGCTGTTTTTT
CASRSPRQRGGGELFF
>TRBJ1-2|-|TRBV6-5|13|-
TGTGCCAGCAGCCGCCGGGGGGGCTATGGCTACACCTTC
CASSRRGGYGYTF
>TRBJ1-1|TRBD1|TRBV6-5|15|-
TGTGCCAGCAGTCCCCGGACAGGGACGAACACTGAAGCTTTCTTT
CASSPRTGTNTEAFF
>TRBJ2-7|-|TRBV7-2|12|-
TGTGCCAGCAGCTTAGATTACTACGAGCAGTACTTC
CASSLDYYEQYF
>TRBJ2-1|-|TRBV4-1|14|-
TGCGCCAGCAGCCTTGGGGGAGGACTCAATGAGCAGTTCTTC
CASSLGGGLNEQFF
>TRBJ1-2|-|TRBV27|15|-
TGTGCCAGCAGTTTATCGCCCTGGACAGCCTATGGCTACACCTTC
CASSLSPWTAYGYTF
>TRBJ1-1|-|TRBV4-3|15|-
TGCGCCAGCAGCCAAGGGGGGGAATTCAACACTGAAGCTTTCTTT
CASSQGGEFNTEAFF
>TRBJ1-3|TRBD1|TRBV9|17|-
TGTGCCAGCAGCGTAGGGGGGACAGCGCGCTCTGGAAACACCATATATTTT
CASSVGGTARSGNTIYF
>TRBJ1-1|-|TRBV18|13|-
TGTGCCAGCTCACCACAGGGGTTGACTGAAGCTTTCTTT
CASSPQGLTEAFF
>TRBJ1-6|-|TRBV19|16|-
TGTGCCACTAGAGTCGATGACGGGGCCTATAATTCACCCCTCCACTTT
CATRVDDGAYNSPLHF
>TRBJ1-1|TRBD1|TRBV18|15|-
TGTGCCAGCTCACCCCGGACAGGGATCAACACTGAAGCTTTCTTT
CASSPRTGINTEAFF
>TRBJ2-5|-|TRBV7-2|14|-
TGTGCCAGCAGCTCCTCTCGGGGGAAACAGACCCAGTACTTC
CASSSSRGKQTQYF
>TRBJ1-4|TRBD1|TRBV11-2|17|-
TGTGCCAGCAGCGTTCAAACAGGGGGCGGTGTATTTGAAAAACTGTTTTTT
CASSVQTGGGVFEKLFF
>TRBJ2-3|-|TRBV19|17|-
TGTGCCAGTAGTATGTTTATGGCTAGCGCCGGTCCAGATACGCAGTATTTT
CASSMFMASAGPDTQYF
>TRBJ2-2|TRBD1|TRBV7-2|16|-
TGTGCCAGCAGCTTAGGCCGACAGGGGTACACCGGGGAGCTGTTTTTT
CASSLGRQGYTGELFF
>TRBJ1-5|TRBD1|TRBV7-3|17|-
TGTGCCAGCAGCTCCCGGGGACAGGGCGGCAAGAATCAGCCCCAGCATTTT
CASSSRGQGGKNQPQHF
>TRBJ2-1|-|TRBV21-1|12|few
TGTGCCAGCAGCACCCGACAGGGTTGGGAGTTCTTC
CASSTRQGWEFF
>TRBJ1-4|TRBD1|TRBV6-5|14|-
TGTGCCAGCAGGTCGGGACAGCGAAATGAAAAACTGTTTTTT
CASRSGQRNEKLFF
>TRBJ1-1|TRBD1|TRBV5-4|14|-
TGTGCCAGCGGACTACAGGGGGCGAACACTGAAGCTTTCTTT
CASGLQGANTEAFF
>TRBJ2-4|-|TRBV11-2|16|-
TGTGCCAGCAGCTTAGACTTGTTAGCGCGAGGCGGCATTCAGTACTTC
CASSLDLLARGGIQYF
>TRBJ2-1|-|TRBV5-5|16|-
TGTGCCAGCAGCTTGGCCAGCGGTAGCTATTCGGGTGAGCAGTTCTTC
CASSLASGSYSGEQFF
>TRBJ1-4|-|TRBV5-1|14|-
TGCGCCAGCAGCTTAGGGGGGGCGGACGAAAAACTGTTTTTT
CASSLGGADEKLFF
>TRBJ2-7|-|TRBV12-2|18|-
TGTGCAAGTCGCCCGTCGAAAGCAGGGGGGACCCTGGATTACGAGCAGTACTTC
CASRPSKAGGTLDYEQYF
>TRBJ2-7|-|TRBV5-8|12|few
TGTGCCAGCAGCTCGTCCTCCTACGAGCAGTACTTC
CASSSSSYEQYF
>TRBJ1-2|-|TRBV10-3|12|-
TGTGCCATCAGTGCGGGAGCGCATGGCTACACCTTC
CAISAGAHGYTF
>TRBJ2-7|TRBD1|TRBV28|16|-
TGTGCCAGCAGTTTATATACCGGGACAGGGGACAACGAGCAGTACTTC
CASSLYTGTGDNEQYF
>TRBJ2-5|TRBD2|TRBV7-3|16|-
TGTGCCAGCAGCCAAGAGGGAACCGGGAGGGGAGAGACCCAGTACTTC
CASSQEGTGRGETQYF
>TRBJ1-1|TRBD1|TRBV6-5|16|-
TGTGCCAGCAGTTCCCCGGGACAGGGCTTCAACACTGAAGCTTTCTTT
CASSSPGQGFNTEAFF
>TRBJ1-5|-|TRBV29-1|12|-
TGCAGCGTTGGGGGAGGCAATCAGCCCCAGCATTTT
CSVGGGNQPQHF
>TRBJ2-1|TRBD2|TRBV27|16|-
TGTGCCAGCAGTTTATTGATAGCGGGAGGGTACAATGAGCAGTTCTTC
CASSLLIAGGYNEQFF
>TRBJ2-7|TRBD1|TRBV2|11|-
TGTGCCAGTGGACAGGGGGGCGAGCAGTACTTC
CASGQGGEQYF
>TRBJ2-2|TRBD1|TRBV30|16|-
TGTGCCTGGAGTGAACGGGGACAGTTATACACCGGGGAGCTGTTTTTT
CAWSERGQLYTGELFF
>TRBJ1-5|-|TRBV6-6|14|-
TGTGCCAGCAGTCTAAAGGGAGGGTATCAGCCCCAGCATTTT
CASSLKGGYQPQHF
>TRBJ2-2|TRBD1|TRBV2|14|-
TGTGCCAGCAGCCGACAGGGGGACACCGGGGAGCTGTTTTTT
CASSRQGDTGELFF
>TRBJ2-3|-|TRBV30|14|-
TGTGCCTGGGGGGTAGGGGGACCTCTGGATACGCAGTATTTT
CAWGVGGPLDTQYF
>TRBJ1-2|TRBD1|TRBV15|16|-
TGTGCCACCAGCAGGATACAGGGGAATATTAACTATGGCTACACCTTC
CATSRIQGNINYGYTF
>TRBJ2-1|TRBD1|TRBV6-5|14|-
TGTGCCAGCACGCGACAACAGGGGTACAATGAGCAGTTCTTC
CASTRQQGYNEQFF
>TRBJ2-7|TRBD1|TRBV5-1|15|-
TGCGCCAGCAGCTTGGTTGGACAGGGGGCACCTGAGCAGTACTTC
CASSLVGQGAPEQYF
>TRBJ1-1|-|TRBV4-2|14|-
TGTGCCAGCAGCCAGGGGCAGAGGAACACTGAAGCTTTCTTT
CASSQGQRNTEAFF
>TRBJ1-2|-|TRBV6-1|16|-
TGTGCCAGCAGTGAAGCGCTTCGGGAAGCTAACTATGGCTACACCTTC
CASSEALREANYGYTF
>TRBJ1-5|TRBD1|TRBV5-4|16|-
TGTGCCAGCAGCTTGAGGACAGGTGGGAGCAATCAGCCCCAGCATTTT
CASSLRTGGSNQPQHF
>TRBJ1-5|-|TRBV2|15|-
TGTGCCAGCAGGAGGGGAGGCTATAGCAATCAGCCCCAGCATTTT
CASRRGGYSNQPQHF
>TRBJ2-2|TRBD2|TRBV6-2/TRBV6-3|17|few
TGTGCCAGCAGTTACTCGATATCGGGGGGGAACACCGGGGAGCTGTTTTTT
CASSYSISGGNTGELFF
>TRBJ2-3|-|TRBV5-6|13|-
TGTGCCAGCAGCTTTCTGGCCCCAGATACGCAGTATTTT
CASSFLAPDTQYF
>TRBJ2-7|TRBD1|TRBV28|15|-
TGTGCCAGCATCCCCTCCGGGACAGGGGTCGGCGAGCAGTACTTC
CASIPSGTGVGEQYF
>TRBJ1-6|-|TRBV7-9|15|-
TGTGCCAGCAGCACCGATACGGTCTATAATTCACCCCTCCACTTT
CASSTDTVYNSPLHF
>TRBJ1-4|-|TRBV7-2|15|-
TGTGCCAGCAGCTTAGCGCTAGGGGGTGGTGAAAAACTGTTTTTT
CASSLALGGGEKLFF
>TRBJ2-3|TRBD1|TRBV2|13|-
TGTGCCAGCAGTGGACAGGGTGTAGATACGCAGTATTTT
CASSGQGVDTQYF